This entry concerns a single T cell receptor (beta chain). Its target antigen remains unknown. Per-nucleotide qualities are absent, and no much larger clonotype sits a single base away. The trial excluded patients who had a history of autoimmune disease or were on systemic immunosuppression. In every dose cohort, peripheral blood was drawn for TCR sequencing at baseline, cycle 4 day 1, and cycle 7 day 1. The samples were taken from a phase I, first-in-human, multicenter, open-label dose-escalation trial of ivuxolimab. Adults with locally advanced or metastatic melanoma, renal cell carcinoma, hepatocellular carcinoma or head and neck squamous cell carcinoma were enrolled in the trial. Before TCR sequencing, CD4+ and CD8+ T cells were separately sorted from peripheral blood. In the germline V gene, CDR1 corresponds to SGHTA and CDR2 to FQGNSA. The CDR3 runs 16 residues from the cysteine to the phenylalanine. CDR3 DNA is the only sequence kept; it has 48 bases, read in frame from the first base. V is cut by 5 bases and J by 2 bases, and the space between the germline ends is 17 bases.

This sample stems from a study of OX40 agonist ivuxolimab in advanced cancers. Broadly, across the study: The costimulatory receptor OX40 (CD134) was targeted by ivuxolimab, a fully human IgG2 agonistic monoclonal antibody. Intravenous ivuxolimab was administered to patients every 2 weeks at six dose levels: 0.01, 0.1, 0.3, 1.5, 3 and 10 mg/kg. Of the approximately 50 dose-escalation patients, hepatocellular carcinoma was present in around 20, melanoma in roughly 15, renal cell carcinoma in 9 and head and neck cancer in 9. The dose-escalation cohort was about 83% male with a mean age of about 60 years, ranging from roughly 23 to 90. Patients were allowed to have had prior anti-PD-1, anti-PD-L1 or anti-CTLA-4 therapy, and 30% to 40% of the dose-escalation patients had previously received checkpoint inhibitors. Partial responses were achieved by three dose-escalation patients, of whom one had hepatocellular carcinoma and two had cutaneous melanoma. Peripheral TCRbeta sequencing aimed to test whether ivuxolimab altered TCR sequence diversity and caused clonal T-cell expansion. The paper describes the monotherapy dose-escalation part (N of about 50 patients) of the phase I trial of ivuxolimab. Overall study outcomes, separate from this receptor: Clonal expansion of both CD4+ and CD8+ blood T cells was observed from baseline to week 6 at doses 0.1 to 3.0 mg/kg. Which antigens the clonally expanded peripheral T cells were specific for was not determined. Low levels of normalized T-cell clonal expansion were also seen in some nonresponding patients. After ivuxolimab, expanded clones were on average more numerous among CD8+ T cells than among CD4+ T cells. In the 0.1-3.0 mg/kg groups, partial responders were among the patients with the lowest normalized peripheral clonal expansion, particularly in CD8+ T cells.

Genomic DNA was extracted from sorted cells for sequencing of the TCRbeta CDR3 region. TCRbeta CDR3 regions were sequenced using the immunoSEQ Assay. The immuneACCESS repertoire file appears here via TCRdb, limited to in-frame rearrangements. These files lack a portion of the clones; in checked studies, under half of the deficit traces to unresolved V genes, and the cause of the others is not known. Recorded for this sample are about 84,000 clones; more than 70% of them occurred a single time. The top ten constitute roughly 0.2% of the sample. The receptor comes from an adult with an advanced solid tumor such as melanoma, head and neck, liver or kidney cancer. The chain was built from TRBV7-2 and TRBJ2-3, with the D gene too uncertain to name. Sequenced here: CD4+ or CD8+ T cells sorted from blood, sampled in a trial of the OX40 agonist ivuxolimab. The DNA sequence reads TGTGCCAGCAGCCCTACCACGGGCGGAAACACAGATACGCAGTATTTT. Translated, this gives CASSPTTGGNTDTQYF.